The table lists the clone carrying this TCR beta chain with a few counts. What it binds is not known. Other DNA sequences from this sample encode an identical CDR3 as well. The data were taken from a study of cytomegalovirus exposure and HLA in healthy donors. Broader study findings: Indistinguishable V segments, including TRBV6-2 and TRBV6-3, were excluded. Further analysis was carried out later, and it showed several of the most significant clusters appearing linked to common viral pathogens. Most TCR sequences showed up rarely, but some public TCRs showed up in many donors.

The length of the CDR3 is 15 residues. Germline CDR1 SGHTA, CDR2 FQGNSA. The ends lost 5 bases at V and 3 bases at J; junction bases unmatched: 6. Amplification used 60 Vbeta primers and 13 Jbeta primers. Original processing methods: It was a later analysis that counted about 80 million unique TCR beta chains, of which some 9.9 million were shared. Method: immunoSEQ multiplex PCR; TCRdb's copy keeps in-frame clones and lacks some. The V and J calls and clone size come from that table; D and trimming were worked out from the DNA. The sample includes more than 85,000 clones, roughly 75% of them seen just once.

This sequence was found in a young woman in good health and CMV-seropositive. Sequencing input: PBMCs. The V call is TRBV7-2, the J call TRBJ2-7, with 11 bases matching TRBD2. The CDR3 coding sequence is TGTGCCAGCAGCCTGGCCGGGACTAGCGGCTACGAGCAGTACTTC. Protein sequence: CASSLAGTSGYEQYF.